Listed below are T cell receptor beta chains from one sample, sequenced in a study of blood T cell repertoires in COVID-19. Some clones are missing from TCRdb's copy, which holds only in-frame ones; the method was immunoSEQ multiplex PCR. The sample records 200,000 or so clones, less than 90% being singletons. Sample: peripheral blood. These receptors were collected from a woman in her 40s with acute or convalescent COVID-19. Each CDR3 is given with its conserved first and last residue. Fields, in order: J gene, V gene, D gene, clone size, CDR3 DNA, CDR3 protein. A D gene is named only where the DNA matches it firmly. Expanded clones are given a class, and other clones once, few, many or no size at all.

j_gene: TRBJ2-7; v_gene: TRBV28; d_gene: TRBD1; abundance: .; CDR3nt: TGTGCCAGCACCGCTTTGCAGGGGGTCGAGTACTTC; CDR3aa: CASTALQGVEYF
j_gene: TRBJ1-6; v_gene: TRBV3-1/TRBV3-2; d_gene: .; abundance: .; CDR3nt: TGTGCCAGCAGCCAGACAAGATTGAATTCACCCCTCCACTTT; CDR3aa: CASSQTRLNSPLHF
j_gene: TRBJ2-1; v_gene: TRBV11-2; d_gene: .; abundance: .; CDR3nt: TGTGCCAGCAGCTTTCAGAACAGTCCCTACAATGAGCAGTTCTTC; CDR3aa: CASSFQNSPYNEQFF
j_gene: TRBJ2-2; v_gene: TRBV3-1/TRBV3-2; d_gene: TRBD2; abundance: .; CDR3nt: TGTGCCAGCAGCCGCCTCGGGACTAGCGGGACCGGGGAGCTGTTTTTT; CDR3aa: CASSRLGTSGTGELFF
j_gene: TRBJ2-5; v_gene: TRBV4-2; d_gene: TRBD2; abundance: .; CDR3nt: TGTGCCAGCACCCTGGGGACTAGCGGGGGGCAAGAGACCCAGTACTTC; CDR3aa: CASTLGTSGGQETQYF
j_gene: TRBJ2-5; v_gene: TRBV9; d_gene: .; abundance: .; CDR3nt: TGTGCCAGCAGCGTAGGGGGCGAGACGCTCCAAGAGACCCAGTACTTC; CDR3aa: CASSVGGETLQETQYF
j_gene: TRBJ2-2; v_gene: TRBV7-9; d_gene: .; abundance: .; CDR3nt: TGTGCCAGCAGCGGCCCAAACACCGGGGAGCTGTTTTTT; CDR3aa: CASSGPNTGELFF
j_gene: TRBJ2-5; v_gene: TRBV12-3/TRBV12-4; d_gene: .; abundance: .; CDR3nt: TGTGCCAGCAGTTTTTTAGCGGAAGAGACCCAGTACTTC; CDR3aa: CASSFLAEETQYF
j_gene: TRBJ1-5; v_gene: TRBV5-1; d_gene: .; abundance: .; CDR3nt: TGCGCCAGCAGCTCAGGCAGCAATCAGCCCCAGCATTTT; CDR3aa: CASSSGSNQPQHF
j_gene: TRBJ2-7; v_gene: TRBV20-1; d_gene: .; abundance: .; CDR3nt: TGCAGTGCTAGTGGGGGCGGCTACGAGCAGTACTTC; CDR3aa: CSASGGGYEQYF
j_gene: TRBJ1-6; v_gene: TRBV19; d_gene: TRBD1; abundance: .; CDR3nt: TGTGCCAGTAGTATCGGGACAGGGGGCGGGTCACCCCTCCACTTT; CDR3aa: CASSIGTGGGSPLHF
j_gene: TRBJ2-7; v_gene: TRBV7-3; d_gene: TRBD1; abundance: .; CDR3nt: TGTGCCAGCAGCTTAGAACAGGGGGCTCGTGAGCAGTACTTC; CDR3aa: CASSLEQGAREQYF
j_gene: TRBJ1-6; v_gene: TRBV27; d_gene: TRBD1; abundance: once; CDR3nt: TGTGCCAGCAGTTTATATGGGACAGGGGATTCACCCCTCCACTTT; CDR3aa: CASSLYGTGDSPLHF
j_gene: TRBJ2-2; v_gene: TRBV9; d_gene: .; abundance: .; CDR3nt: TGTGCCAGCACGCCTGAGGTTACCGGGGAGCTGTTTTTT; CDR3aa: CASTPEVTGELFF
j_gene: TRBJ1-6; v_gene: TRBV28; d_gene: .; abundance: .; CDR3nt: TGTGCCAGCAGCCCCCTTGCGTGGGAAGGGAGCAATTCACCCCTCCACTTT; CDR3aa: CASSPLAWEGSNSPLHF
j_gene: TRBJ2-2; v_gene: TRBV10-1; d_gene: .; abundance: .; CDR3nt: TGCGCCAGTTCGGGCGGGTTAAACACCGGGGAGCTGTTTTTT; CDR3aa: CASSGGLNTGELFF
j_gene: TRBJ1-6; v_gene: TRBV12-3/TRBV12-4; d_gene: .; abundance: .; CDR3nt: TGTGCCAGCAGCTTCTATAATTCACCCCTCCACTTT; CDR3aa: CASSFYNSPLHF
j_gene: TRBJ1-6; v_gene: TRBV12-3/TRBV12-4; d_gene: TRBD1; abundance: .; CDR3nt: TGTGCCAGTTGGATAGGGGGCGATTCACCCCTCCACTTT; CDR3aa: CASWIGGDSPLHF
j_gene: TRBJ1-5; v_gene: TRBV5-4; d_gene: .; abundance: .; CDR3nt: TGTGCCTCACTATTCCGGACGGGGAATCAGCCCCAGCATTTT; CDR3aa: CASLFRTGNQPQHF
j_gene: TRBJ2-1; v_gene: TRBV27; d_gene: .; abundance: .; CDR3nt: TGTGCCAGCAGTTTCGCGTGGTACAATGAGCAGTTCTTC; CDR3aa: CASSFAWYNEQFF
j_gene: TRBJ1-5; v_gene: TRBV28; d_gene: .; abundance: .; CDR3nt: TGTGCCAGCAGTCCCGGAGACCGTTCCTGGCAGCCCCAGCATTTT; CDR3aa: CASSPGDRSWQPQHF
j_gene: TRBJ2-6; v_gene: TRBV4-1; d_gene: TRBD1; abundance: once; CDR3nt: TGCGCCAGCAGCAGGGGGCAGTCTGGGGCCAACGTCCTGACTTTC; CDR3aa: CASSRGQSGANVLTF
j_gene: TRBJ2-5; v_gene: TRBV7-9; d_gene: TRBD2; abundance: .; CDR3nt: TGTGCCAGCAGCTACTCCACTAGCGGGAGGCGAGAGACCCAGTACTTC; CDR3aa: CASSYSTSGRRETQYF
j_gene: TRBJ1-3; v_gene: TRBV20-1; d_gene: TRBD1; abundance: once; CDR3nt: TGCAGTGCTAGTACAGGGGATCGAAACACCATATATTTT; CDR3aa: CSASTGDRNTIYF
j_gene: TRBJ2-7; v_gene: TRBV5-4; d_gene: TRBD2; abundance: .; CDR3nt: TGTGCCAGCAGCTTGGATCGCCGGGGGGGGAATTACGAGCAGTACTTC; CDR3aa: CASSLDRRGGNYEQYF
j_gene: TRBJ2-7; v_gene: TRBV6-6; d_gene: TRBD1; abundance: .; CDR3nt: TGTGCCAGCAGTCAGGGACAGGGACCCTCCTACGAGCAGTACTTC; CDR3aa: CASSQGQGPSYEQYF
j_gene: TRBJ2-7; v_gene: TRBV18; d_gene: TRBD2; abundance: .; CDR3nt: TGTGCCAGCTCACCACCGAGCGGGGCCTACGAGCAGTACTTC; CDR3aa: CASSPPSGAYEQYF
j_gene: TRBJ2-5; v_gene: TRBV27; d_gene: TRBD1; abundance: .; CDR3nt: TGTGCCAGCAGATACCTCCGACAGGGCCGAGAGACCCAGTACTTC; CDR3aa: CASRYLRQGRETQYF
j_gene: TRBJ1-1; v_gene: TRBV5-5; d_gene: .; abundance: .; CDR3nt: TGTGCCAGCAGCTTGGACCCTCCTCGGACAGAGAACACTGAAGCTTTCTTT; CDR3aa: CASSLDPPRTENTEAFF
j_gene: TRBJ2-1; v_gene: TRBV14; d_gene: .; abundance: .; CDR3nt: TGTGCCAGCAGCCAGGGTAGCAGTGAGCAGTTCTTC; CDR3aa: CASSQGSSEQFF
j_gene: TRBJ2-1; v_gene: TRBV10-3; d_gene: TRBD1; abundance: .; CDR3nt: TGTGCCATCAAGAGGACAGGGGAGGGAGGTTTGAATCTTAATGAGCAGTTCTTC; CDR3aa: CAIKRTGEGGLNLNEQFF
j_gene: TRBJ2-1; v_gene: TRBV11-2; d_gene: TRBD2; abundance: .; CDR3nt: TGTGCCAGCAGCTTAGGTAGCTTAGGACGGGGACTAAATGAGCAGTTCTTC; CDR3aa: CASSLGSLGRGLNEQFF
j_gene: TRBJ2-5; v_gene: TRBV2; d_gene: TRBD2; abundance: .; CDR3nt: TGTGCCAGCAGTGAAGCGCTTTGGAGGGGTCCTCTAGCGGGAGGCTTGTACCAAGAGACCCAGTACTTC; CDR3aa: CASSEALWRGPLAGGLYQETQYF